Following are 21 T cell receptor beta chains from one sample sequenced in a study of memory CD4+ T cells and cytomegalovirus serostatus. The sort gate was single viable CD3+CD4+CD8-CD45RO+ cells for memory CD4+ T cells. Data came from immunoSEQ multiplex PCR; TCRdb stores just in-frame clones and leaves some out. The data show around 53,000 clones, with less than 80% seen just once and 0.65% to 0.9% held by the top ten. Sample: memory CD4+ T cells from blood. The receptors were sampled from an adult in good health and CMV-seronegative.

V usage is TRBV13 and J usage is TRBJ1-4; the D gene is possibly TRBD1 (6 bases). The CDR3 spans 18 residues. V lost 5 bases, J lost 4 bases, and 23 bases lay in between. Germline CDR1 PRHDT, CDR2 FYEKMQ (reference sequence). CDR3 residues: CASSLRGQGRTGNEKLFF. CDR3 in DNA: TGTGCCAGCAGCCTCCGGGGGCAGGGGCGAACTGGTAATGAAAAACTGTTTTTT.

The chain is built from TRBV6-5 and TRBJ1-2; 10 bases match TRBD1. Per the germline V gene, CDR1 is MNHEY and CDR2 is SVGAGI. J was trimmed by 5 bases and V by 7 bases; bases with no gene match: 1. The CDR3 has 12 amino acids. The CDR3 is CASTDRGYGYTF. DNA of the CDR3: TGTGCCAGCACGGACAGGGGGTATGGCTACACCTTC.

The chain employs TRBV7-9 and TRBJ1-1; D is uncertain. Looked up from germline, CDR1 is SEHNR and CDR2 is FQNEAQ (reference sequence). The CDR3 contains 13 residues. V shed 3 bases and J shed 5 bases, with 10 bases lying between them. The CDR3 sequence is CASSLLQKTEAFF. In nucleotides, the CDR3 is TGTGCCAGCAGCTTGCTACAGAAGACTGAAGCTTTCTTT.

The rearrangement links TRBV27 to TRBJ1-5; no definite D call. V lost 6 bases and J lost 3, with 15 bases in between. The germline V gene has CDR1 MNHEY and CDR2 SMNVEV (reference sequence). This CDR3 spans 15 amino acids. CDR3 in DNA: TGTGCCAGCAGGGGTCGGGCAGGCCTCAATCAGCCCCAGCATTTT. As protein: CASRGRAGLNQPQHF.

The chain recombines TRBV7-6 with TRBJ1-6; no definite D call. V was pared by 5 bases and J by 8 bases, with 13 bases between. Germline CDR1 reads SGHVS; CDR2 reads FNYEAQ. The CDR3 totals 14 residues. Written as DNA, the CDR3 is TGTGCCAGCAGCCTTGGAGGAAGTTATTCACCCCTCCACTTT. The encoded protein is CASSLGGSYSPLHF. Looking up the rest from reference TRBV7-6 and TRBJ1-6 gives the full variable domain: GAGVSQSPRYKVTKRGQDVALRCDPISGHVSLYWYRQALGQGPEFLTYFNYEAQQDKSGLPNDRFSAERPEGSISTLTIQRTEQRDSAMYRCASSLGGSYSPLHFGNGTRLTVT.

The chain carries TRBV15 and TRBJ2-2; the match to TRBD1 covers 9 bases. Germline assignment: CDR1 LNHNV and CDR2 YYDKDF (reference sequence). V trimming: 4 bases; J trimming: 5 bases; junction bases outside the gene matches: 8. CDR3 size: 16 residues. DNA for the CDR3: TGTGCCACCAGCACAACCGGGACAGGGCGGACCGGGGAGCTGTTTTTT. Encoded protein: CATSTTGTGRTGELFF.

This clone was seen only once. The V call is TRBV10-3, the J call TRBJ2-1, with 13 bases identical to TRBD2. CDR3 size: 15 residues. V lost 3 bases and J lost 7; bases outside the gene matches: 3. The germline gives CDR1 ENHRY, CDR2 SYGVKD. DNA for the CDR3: TGTGCCATCAGTGAATCGACTAGCGGGAGGAATGAGCAGTTCTTC. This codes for CAISESTSGRNEQFF.

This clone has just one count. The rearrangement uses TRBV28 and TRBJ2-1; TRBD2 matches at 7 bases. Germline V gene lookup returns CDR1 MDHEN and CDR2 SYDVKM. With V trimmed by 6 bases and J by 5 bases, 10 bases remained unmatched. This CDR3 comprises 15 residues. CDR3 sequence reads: CASSPAGSLNNEQFF. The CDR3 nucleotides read TGTGCCAGCAGCCCAGCGGGGTCCCTGAACAATGAGCAGTTCTTC.

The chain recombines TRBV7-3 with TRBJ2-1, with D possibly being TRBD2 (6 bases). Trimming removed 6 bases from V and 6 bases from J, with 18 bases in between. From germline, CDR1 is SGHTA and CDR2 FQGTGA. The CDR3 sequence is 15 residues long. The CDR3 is CASRIAGGAGNEQFF. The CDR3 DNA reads TGTGCCAGCAGGATAGCCGGGGGAGCGGGCAATGAGCAGTTCTTC.

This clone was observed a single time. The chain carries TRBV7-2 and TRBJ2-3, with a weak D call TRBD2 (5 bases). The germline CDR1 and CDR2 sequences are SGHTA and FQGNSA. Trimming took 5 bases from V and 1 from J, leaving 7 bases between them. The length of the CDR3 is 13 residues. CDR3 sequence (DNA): TGTGCCAGCAGCGTGAGGGGCACAGATACGCAGTATTTT. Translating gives CASSVRGTDTQYF.

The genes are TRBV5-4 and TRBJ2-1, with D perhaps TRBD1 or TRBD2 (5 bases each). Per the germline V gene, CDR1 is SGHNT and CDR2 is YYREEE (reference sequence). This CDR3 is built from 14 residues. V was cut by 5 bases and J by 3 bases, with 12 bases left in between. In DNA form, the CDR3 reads TGTGCCAGCAGTCCCGGGACCATCTACAATGAGCAGTTCTTC. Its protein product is CASSPGTIYNEQFF. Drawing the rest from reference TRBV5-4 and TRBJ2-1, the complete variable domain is ETGVTQSPTHLIKTRGQQVTLRCSSQSGHNTVSWYQQALGQGPQFIFQYYREEENGRGNFPPRFSGLQFPNYSSELNVNALELDDSALYLCASSPGTIYNEQFFGPGTRLTVL.

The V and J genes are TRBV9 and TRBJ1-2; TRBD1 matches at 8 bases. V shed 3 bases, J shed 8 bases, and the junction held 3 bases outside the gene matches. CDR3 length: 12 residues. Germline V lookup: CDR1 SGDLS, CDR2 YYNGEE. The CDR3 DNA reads TGTGCCAGCAGCGCAGGGGGCGAAGGCTACACCTTC. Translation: CASSAGGEGYTF. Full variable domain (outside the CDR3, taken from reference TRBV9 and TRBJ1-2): DSGVTQTPKHLITATGQRVTLRCSPRSGDLSVYWYQQSLDQGLQFLIQYYNGEERAKGNILERFSAQQFPDLHSELNLSSLELGDSALYFCASSAGGEGYTFGSGTRLTVV.

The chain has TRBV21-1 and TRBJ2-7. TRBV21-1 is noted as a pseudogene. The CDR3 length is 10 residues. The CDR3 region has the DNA TGTGCCAGCAGCACTCGGCCGTGGAACTTC. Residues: CASSTRPWNF.

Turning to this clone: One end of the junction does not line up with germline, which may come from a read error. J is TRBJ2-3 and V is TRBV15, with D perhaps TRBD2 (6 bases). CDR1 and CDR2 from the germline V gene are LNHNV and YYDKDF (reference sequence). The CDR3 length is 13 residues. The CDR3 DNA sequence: TGTGCCTCCAGGGCGGGGTTCACAGATACGCAGTATTTT. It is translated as CASRAGFTDTQYF. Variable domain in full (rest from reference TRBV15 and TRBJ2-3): DAMVIQNPRYQVTQFGKPVTLSCSQTLNHNVMYWYQQKSSQAPKLLFHYYDKDFNNEADTPDNFQSRRPNTSFCFLDIRSPGLGDTAMYLCASRAGFTDTQYFGPGTRLTVL.

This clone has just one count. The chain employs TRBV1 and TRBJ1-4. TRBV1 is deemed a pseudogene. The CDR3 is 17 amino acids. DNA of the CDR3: TGCACCAGCAGCCGCAGGAGCAGGGCGGCCCGGGGGGAAAAACTGTTTTTT. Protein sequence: CTSSRRSRAARGEKLFF.

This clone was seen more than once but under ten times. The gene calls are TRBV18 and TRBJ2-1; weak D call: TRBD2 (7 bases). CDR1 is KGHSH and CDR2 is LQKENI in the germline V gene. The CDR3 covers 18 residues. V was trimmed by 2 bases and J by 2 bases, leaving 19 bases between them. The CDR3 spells CASSPKSGGPTTYNEQFF. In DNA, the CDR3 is TGTGCCAGCTCACCAAAGTCGGGGGGCCCTACGACCTACAATGAGCAGTTCTTC.

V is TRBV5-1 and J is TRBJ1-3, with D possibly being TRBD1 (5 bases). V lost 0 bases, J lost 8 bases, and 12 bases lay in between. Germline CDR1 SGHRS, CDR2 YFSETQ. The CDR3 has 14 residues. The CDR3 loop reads CASSLEGTADTIYF. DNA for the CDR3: TGCGCCAGCAGCTTGGAGGGGACGGCGGACACCATATATTTT.

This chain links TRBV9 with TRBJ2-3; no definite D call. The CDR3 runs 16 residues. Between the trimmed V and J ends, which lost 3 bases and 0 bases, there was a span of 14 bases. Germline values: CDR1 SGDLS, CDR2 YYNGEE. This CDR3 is CASSALPGTSTDTQYF. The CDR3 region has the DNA TGTGCCAGCAGCGCCTTACCAGGTACTAGCACAGATACGCAGTATTTT.

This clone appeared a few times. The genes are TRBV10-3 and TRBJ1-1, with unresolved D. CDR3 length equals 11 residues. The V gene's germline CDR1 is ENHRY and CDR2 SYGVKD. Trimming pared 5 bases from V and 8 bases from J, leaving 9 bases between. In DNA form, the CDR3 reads TGTGCCATCAGTTACGGTAGGGAAGCTTTCTTT. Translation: CAISYGREAFF.

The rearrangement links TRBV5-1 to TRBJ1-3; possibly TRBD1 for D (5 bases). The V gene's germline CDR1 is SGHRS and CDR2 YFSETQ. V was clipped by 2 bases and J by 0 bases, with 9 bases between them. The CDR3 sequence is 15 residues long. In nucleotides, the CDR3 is TGCGCCAGCAGCTTTTGGGGGGGCTCTGGAAACACCATATATTTT. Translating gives CASSFWGGSGNTIYF.

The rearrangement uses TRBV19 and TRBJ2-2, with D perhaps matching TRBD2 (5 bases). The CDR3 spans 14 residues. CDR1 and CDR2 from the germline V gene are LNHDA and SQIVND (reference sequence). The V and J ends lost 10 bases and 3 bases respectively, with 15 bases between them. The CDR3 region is CATQEAEYTGELFF. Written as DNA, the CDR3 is TGTGCCACCCAGGAGGCAGAGTACACCGGGGAGCTGTTTTTT.